Only a few counts were recorded for the clone carrying this T cell receptor beta chain. Its antigen is undetermined. The source of the sample is a study of T cells after yellow fever vaccination. Findings and caveats of the study: A large majority of primary-vaccination clones showed up again after the booster (about 96% CD4, around 90% CD8). Within FACS-sorted repertoires, abundant clonotypes contaminating from the bulk population could be present.

Germline values: CDR1 SNHLY, CDR2 FYNNEI. Deletions cut 8 bases from V and 6 bases from J, with 13 bases between. The CDR3 is 13 residues long. Production of TCR cDNA was by 5'RACE template switching, which also added a universal primer site and UMIs. Each CDR3 protein is one row after TCRdb ran MiXCR on the 5' RACE reads. The sample shows about 210,000 distinct CDR3 sequences, approximately 3.2% of them seen only once. Source: CD4+ T cells sorted from PBMCs, taken 10 days after the yellow fever booster vaccination. The rearrangement links TRBV2 to TRBJ2-2; D is ambiguous. The sequence was collected from a young man who received the YFV17D yellow fever vaccine. The CDR3 nucleotides read TGTGCCAGCTCCCGGACCGCGGCCGGGGAGCTGTTTTTT. Amino acids: CASSRTAAGELFF.